This T cell receptor beta chain came from a study of Graves' ophthalmopathy and Graves' hyperthyroidism. Findings of the study overall: In separating ophthalmopathy from stable hyperthyroidism, a 13-signature model achieved 87.88% sensitivity and approximately 80% specificity.

RNA transcripts served as template for amplifying TCR beta CDR3 sequences. RT-PCR with HTBI primers came first, then second-round multiplex PCR. A single record per CDR3 protein comes from TCRdb applying MiXCR to the multiplex PCR reads. Of 560,000 or so distinct CDR3 sequences in the sample, less than 45% were seen once. A remark on this clonotype: Its cognate antigen is unknown.

The V segment lost 6 bases and the J segment 8 bases; nucleotides outside the gene matches: 14. The CDR3 totals 15 residues. In germline, CDR1 is MGHDK, CDR2 SYGVNS. It was on clinical symptoms, serum thyroxine, TRAb, thyroid ultrasound and orbital computed tomography that diagnosis relied. Sequences were obtained from peripheral blood or thyroid tissue (not recorded which). The chain links TRBV25-1 to TRBJ2-5; 8 bases map to TRBD2. The clonotype originates from an adult man with Graves' hyperthyroidism. CDR3 protein: CASRQPPTSAGTQYF. CDR3 bases: TGTGCCAGCAGACAACCCCCGACTAGCGCGGGCACCCAGTACTTC.